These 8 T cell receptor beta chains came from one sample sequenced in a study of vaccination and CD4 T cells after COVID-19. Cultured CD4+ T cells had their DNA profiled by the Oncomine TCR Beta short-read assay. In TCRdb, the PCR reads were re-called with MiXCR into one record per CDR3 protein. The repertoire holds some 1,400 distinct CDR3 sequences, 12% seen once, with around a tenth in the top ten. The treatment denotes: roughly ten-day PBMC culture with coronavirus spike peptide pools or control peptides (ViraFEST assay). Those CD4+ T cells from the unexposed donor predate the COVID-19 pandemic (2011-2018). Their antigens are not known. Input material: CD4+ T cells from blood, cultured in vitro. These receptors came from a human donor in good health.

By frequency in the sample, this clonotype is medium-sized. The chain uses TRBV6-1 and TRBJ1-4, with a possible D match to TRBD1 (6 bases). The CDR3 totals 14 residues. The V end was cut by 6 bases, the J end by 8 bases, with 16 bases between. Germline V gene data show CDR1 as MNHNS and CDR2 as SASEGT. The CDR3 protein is CASRPGQGREKLFF. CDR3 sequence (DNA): TGTGCCAGCAGACCGGGACAAGGTCGGGAAAAACTGTTTTTT.

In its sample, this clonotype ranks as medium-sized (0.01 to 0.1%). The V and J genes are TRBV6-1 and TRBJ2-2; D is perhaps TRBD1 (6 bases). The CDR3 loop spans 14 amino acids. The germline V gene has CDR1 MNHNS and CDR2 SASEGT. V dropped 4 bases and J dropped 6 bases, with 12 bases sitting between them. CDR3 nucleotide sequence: TGTGCCAGCAGTGCCCGACAGGTCCCCGGGGAGCTGTTTTTT. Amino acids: CASSARQVPGELFF.

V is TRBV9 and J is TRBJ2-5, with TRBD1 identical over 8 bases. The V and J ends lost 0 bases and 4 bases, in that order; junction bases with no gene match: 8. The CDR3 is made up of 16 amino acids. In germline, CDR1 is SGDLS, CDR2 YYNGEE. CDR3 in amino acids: CASSVAAPGGTETQYF. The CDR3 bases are TGTGCCAGCAGCGTAGCTGCGCCAGGGGGCACAGAGACCCAGTACTTC.

This CDR3 is CASSFSAIDTQYF. The CDR3 bases are TGTGCCAGCAGCTTTTCGGCCATAGATACGCAGTATTTT. The J gene is TRBJ2-3, the V gene TRBV5-5, with D unresolved. The CDR3 runs to 13 residues. Deletions cut 2 bases from V and 5 bases from J, with 9 bases between. CDR1 is SGHKS and CDR2 is YYEKEE in the germline V gene (reference sequence).

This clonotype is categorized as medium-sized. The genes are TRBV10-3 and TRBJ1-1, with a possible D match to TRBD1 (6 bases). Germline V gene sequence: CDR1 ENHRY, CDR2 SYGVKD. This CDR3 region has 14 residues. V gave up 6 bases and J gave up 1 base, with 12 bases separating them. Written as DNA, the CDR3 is TGTGCCATCAGGGTGTTACAGGGGAACACTGAAGCTTTCTTT. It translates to CAIRVLQGNTEAFF.

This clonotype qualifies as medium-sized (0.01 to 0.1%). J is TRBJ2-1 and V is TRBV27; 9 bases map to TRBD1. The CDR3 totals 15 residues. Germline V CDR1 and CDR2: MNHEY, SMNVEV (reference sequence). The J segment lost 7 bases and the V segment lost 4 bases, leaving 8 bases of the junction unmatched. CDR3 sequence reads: CASSSGQGIENEQFF. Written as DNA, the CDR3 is TGTGCCAGCAGTTCCGGACAGGGGATCGAGAATGAGCAGTTCTTC.

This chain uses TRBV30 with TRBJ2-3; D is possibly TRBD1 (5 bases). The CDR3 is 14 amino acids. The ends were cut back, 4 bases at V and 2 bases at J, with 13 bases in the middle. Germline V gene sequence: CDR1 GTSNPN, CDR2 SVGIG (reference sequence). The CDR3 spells CAWTQGRTTDTQYF. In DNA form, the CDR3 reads TGTGCCTGGACTCAGGGCCGGACCACAGATACGCAGTATTTT. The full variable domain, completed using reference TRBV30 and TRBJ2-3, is SQTIHQWPATLVQPVGSPLSLECTVEGTSNPNLYWYRQAAGRGLQLLFYSVGIGQISSEVPQNLSASRPQDRQFILSSKKLLLSDSGFYLCAWTQGRTTDTQYFGPGTRLTVL.

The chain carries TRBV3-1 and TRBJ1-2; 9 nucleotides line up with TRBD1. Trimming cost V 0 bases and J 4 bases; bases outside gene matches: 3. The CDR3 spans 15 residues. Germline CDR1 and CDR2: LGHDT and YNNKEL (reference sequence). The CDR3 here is CASSQELGQGYGYTF. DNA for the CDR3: TGTGCCAGCAGCCAAGAGTTGGGACAGGGCTATGGCTACACCTTC.